Listed here are 19 T cell receptor beta chains from one sample, sequenced in a study of blood T cell repertoires in COVID-19. Assay used: immunoSEQ multiplex PCR; TCRdb lists only in-frame clones, some missing. The sample yields roughly 180,000 clones, roughly 81% seen once. Sequencing was carried out using peripheral blood. Source of these receptors: a woman older than 75 with COVID-19, enrolled during active disease.

The CDR3 DNA reads as TGCGCCAGCAGCCAAGATCCTGGACAGGGCTTGGCCAAAAACATTCAGTACTTC. It translates to CASSQDPGQGLAKNIQYF. The V gene is TRBV4-3, the J gene TRBJ2-4, with 8 bases identical to TRBD1. The CDR3 is made up of 18 amino acids. Unmatched junction bases numbered 8, after V lost 0 bases and J lost 1 base. CDR1 is LGHNA, CDR2 YSLEER, per germline.

This rearrangement joins TRBV18 to TRBJ2-1; 10 bases agree with TRBD2. V shed 2 bases, J shed 0 bases, and the junction held 4 bases outside the gene matches. Germline values: CDR1 KGHSH, CDR2 LQKENI. This CDR3 is 17 amino acids long. CDR3 protein: CASSPFKREGSYNEQFF. The DNA for the CDR3 is TGTGCCAGCTCACCATTTAAGCGGGAGGGCTCCTACAATGAGCAGTTCTTC. Using reference TRBV18 and TRBJ2-1 for the parts outside the CDR3, the full variable domain is NAGVMQNPRHLVRRRGQEARLRCSPMKGHSHVYWYRQLPEEGLKFMVYLQKENIIDESGMPKERFSAEFPKEGPSILRIQQVVRGDSAAYFCASSPFKREGSYNEQFFGPGTRLTVL.

This chain joins TRBV7-9 and TRBJ1-6; possible D gene TRBD1, 6 bases. The CDR3 extends over 15 amino acids. V shed 5 bases and J shed 5 bases, with 13 bases lying between them. Germline V lookup: CDR1 SEHNR, CDR2 FQNEAQ (reference sequence). This CDR3 is CASSRRQANNSPLHF. The CDR3 DNA reads as TGTGCCAGCAGCCGGAGACAGGCTAATAATTCACCCCTCCACTTT.

The J gene is TRBJ2-3, the V gene TRBV4-2; 15 bases match TRBD2. V dropped 0 bases and J dropped 7; count of bases not matched to a gene: 2. This CDR3 has 16 residues. Germline V gene lookup returns CDR1 LGHNA and CDR2 YNFKEQ. The CDR3 nucleotides read TGTGCCAGCAGCCAAGAAGGGACTAGCGGGAGGAATACGCAGTATTTT. Its protein product is CASSQEGTSGRNTQYF.

This sequence joins TRBV2 and TRBJ2-7; 10 nucleotides match TRBD2. Germline-derived CDR1 and CDR2 are SNHLY and FYNNEI. There are 13 residues in the CDR3. Germline trimming cut 6 bases from V and 4 bases from J; bases unmatched to any gene: 3. CDR3 residues: CASRAGGPYEQYF. CDR3 bases: TGTGCCAGCAGAGCGGGAGGGCCATACGAGCAGTACTTC.

This clone was detected a few times. The chain couples TRBV28 to TRBJ2-7; D is possibly TRBD2 (6 bases). CDR1 and CDR2 (germline): MDHEN, SYDVKM. Trimming left V 3 bases short and J 10 bases short, with 22 bases between. The CDR3 extends over 15 amino acids. CDR3 sequence reads: CASSFLLAGGEGQYF. CDR3 nucleotides: TGTGCCAGCAGTTTCTTACTAGCAGGTGGAGAGGGACAGTACTTC.

The chain carries TRBV9 and TRBJ2-1; 9 bases match TRBD2. The germline gives CDR1 SGDLS, CDR2 YYNGEE. V dropped 0 bases and J dropped 4; count of bases not matched to a gene: 8. This CDR3 has 17 residues. CDR3 in amino acids: CASSVAHSGSFYNEQFF. DNA for the CDR3: TGTGCCAGCAGCGTAGCCCATAGCGGGAGTTTTTACAATGAGCAGTTCTTC.

This sequence joins TRBV30 and TRBJ1-2; 7 nucleotides match TRBD1. After removal of 3 bases from V and 7 bases from J, the junction contained 2 bases not matched to a gene. Germline CDR1 and CDR2: GTSNPN and SVGIG (reference sequence). The CDR3 consists of 11 residues. CDR3: CAWREGAGYTF. The CDR3, as DNA: TGTGCCTGGAGAGAGGGGGCTGGCTACACCTTC.

V gene TRBV27 combines with J gene TRBJ2-7, with 11 bases fitting TRBD1. The CDR3 runs to 13 residues. CDR1 and CDR2 (germline): MNHEY, SMNVEV (reference sequence). The trim removed 6 bases at V and 7 bases at J, leaving 5 bases unmatched. The CDR3 loop is CASSAGTGGEQYF. The CDR3 bases are TGTGCCAGCAGCGCCGGGACAGGGGGAGAGCAGTACTTC.

DNA for the CDR3: TGTGCCAGCAGACAGGAAAGAGTGATCAATGAGCAGTTCTTC. This encodes CASRQERVINEQFF. V and J are TRBV2 and TRBJ2-1; D might be TRBD1 (5 bases). CDR3 length: 14 residues. Looked up from germline, CDR1 is SNHLY and CDR2 is FYNNEI. Trimming removed 6 bases from V and 6 bases from J, with 15 bases in between.

The V gene is TRBV6-1, the J gene TRBJ2-5; D possibly corresponds to TRBD1 (7 bases). This CDR3 is built from 15 residues. The V and J ends lost 2 bases and 4 bases respectively, with 14 bases between them. The germline V gene has CDR1 MNHNS and CDR2 SASEGT. The CDR3 nucleotides read TGTGCCAGCAGTGAATCAGGGGGGTTTGGAGAGACCCAGTACTTC. Translating gives CASSESGGFGETQYF.

This CDR3 is CASSYGTSGAQETQYF. As DNA, the CDR3 is TGTGCCAGCAGTTACGGGACTAGCGGCGCCCAAGAGACCCAGTACTTC. The chain joins TRBV6-5 to TRBJ2-5; TRBD2 matches 11 bases. Germline V lookup: CDR1 MNHEY, CDR2 SVGAGI. The CDR3 runs to 16 residues. V was clipped by 2 bases and J by 1 base; unmatched bases: 3.

This clone was found once. This rearrangement joins TRBV19 to TRBJ2-3; 7 bases align to TRBD2. The V gene's germline CDR1 is LNHDA and CDR2 SQIVND (reference sequence). V lost 3 bases and J lost 1; bases outside the gene matches: 1. This CDR3 has 14 amino acids. The CDR3 sequence is CASSILAGTDTQYF. CDR3 DNA sequence: TGTGCCAGTAGTATCCTAGCGGGCACAGATACGCAGTATTTT. The full variable domain, its missing parts supplied by reference TRBV19 and TRBJ2-3, is DGGITQSPKYLFRKEGQNVTLSCEQNLNHDAMYWYRQDPGQGLRLIYYSQIVNDFQKGDIAEGYSVSREKKESFPLTVTSAQKNPTAFYLCASSILAGTDTQYFGPGTRLTVL.

This chain connects TRBV5-1 to TRBJ1-1; D might be TRBD1 (6 bases). The CDR3 extends over 15 amino acids. With 1 base removed from V and 5 bases from J, the gap between germline ends came to 15 bases. The germline V gene has CDR1 SGHRS and CDR2 YFSETQ. CDR3 nucleotide sequence: TGCGCCAGCAGCTTGAGAACGGGGGGGCGTACTGAAGCTTTCTTT. Its protein product is CASSLRTGGRTEAFF.

The genes are TRBV30 and TRBJ1-5; D uncertain. The CDR3 contains 14 residues. The V gene lost 1 base and the J gene lost 7 bases, with 14 bases spanning the gap. Germline V gives CDR1 GTSNPN, CDR2 SVGIG (reference sequence). Here the CDR3 reads CAWSAPGGGQPQHF. The CDR3 DNA reads TGTGCCTGGAGTGCCCCCGGAGGCGGACAGCCCCAGCATTTT.

The chain recombines TRBV2 with TRBJ2-3, with a possible D match to TRBD2 (6 bases). V shed 6 bases and J shed 7 bases, with 17 bases lying between them. The CDR3 has 14 residues. Looked up from germline, CDR1 is SNHLY and CDR2 is FYNNEI. For the CDR3, the DNA is TGTGCCAGCAGCCTCACTCGGGGGTCCAATACGCAGTATTTT. Translating it yields CASSLTRGSNTQYF.

CDR3 residues: CASRSAGSYEQYF. The CDR3, as DNA: TGTGCCAGCAGATCAGCAGGGTCCTACGAGCAGTACTTC. V and J are TRBV5-4 and TRBJ2-7; D is possibly TRBD1 (5 bases). V was cut by 5 bases and J by 1 base, with 10 bases left in between. Germline V lookup: CDR1 SGHNT, CDR2 YYREEE (reference sequence). There are 13 residues in the CDR3. Full variable domain (rest looked up from reference TRBV5-4 and TRBJ2-7): ETGVTQSPTHLIKTRGQQVTLRCSSQSGHNTVSWYQQALGQGPQFIFQYYREEENGRGNFPPRFSGLQFPNYSSELNVNALELDDSALYLCASRSAGSYEQYFGPGTRLTVT.

This clone was found once. This chain joins TRBV29-1 and TRBJ2-7; D possibly corresponds to TRBD2 (6 bases). The CDR3 length is 15 residues. V was cut by 0 bases and J by 4 bases, with 16 bases left in between. Germline values: CDR1 SQVTM, CDR2 ANQGSEA. Here the CDR3 DNA reads TGCAGCGTTGAAGACCCGACAGTCGGGGGTTACGAGCAGTACTTC. Encoded protein: CSVEDPTVGGYEQYF.

This chain uses TRBV5-8 with TRBJ1-2, with 9 nucleotides matching TRBD1. The length of the CDR3 is 16 residues. After removal of 4 bases from V and 0 bases from J, the junction contained 7 bases not matched to a gene. In germline, CDR1 is SGHTS, CDR2 YDEGEE. The CDR3 region is CASSTGQGGSNYGYTF. CDR3 DNA: TGTGCCAGCAGCACGGGACAGGGAGGTTCTAACTATGGCTACACCTTC.